This T cell receptor beta chain was obtained from a study of cytomegalovirus exposure and HLA in healthy donors. Study results and limitations: A later analysis revealed that TCR association rates differed between HLA loci, peaking at DRB1 and bottoming out at HLA-C. Sequencing had likely introduced a cluster of highly shared sequence variants as an artifact. It was approximately 160 TCR beta chains that were listed as cytomegalovirus-associated.

The study ran its PCR with 60 Vbeta and 13 Jbeta primers. Here immunoSEQ multiplex PCR was the method, and the copy in TCRdb shows in-frame clones only, minus some. The sample shows around 130,000 clones, roughly three quarters of them seen only once. As to this clone: What it binds is not known.

V was clipped by 4 bases and J by 1 base, with 14 bases between them. CDR1 is MNHNS and CDR2 is SASEGT in the germline V gene. This CDR3 has 17 residues. This sequence originates from a woman between 55 and 75 years old in good health and CMV-seronegative. Specimen: PBMCs. The V and J genes are TRBV6-1 and TRBJ2-6; D may be TRBD2 (5 bases). This CDR3 is CASSAAGLSSGANVLTF. In DNA, the CDR3 is TGTGCCAGCAGTGCGGCAGGACTGTCATCTGGGGCCAACGTCCTGACTTTC.